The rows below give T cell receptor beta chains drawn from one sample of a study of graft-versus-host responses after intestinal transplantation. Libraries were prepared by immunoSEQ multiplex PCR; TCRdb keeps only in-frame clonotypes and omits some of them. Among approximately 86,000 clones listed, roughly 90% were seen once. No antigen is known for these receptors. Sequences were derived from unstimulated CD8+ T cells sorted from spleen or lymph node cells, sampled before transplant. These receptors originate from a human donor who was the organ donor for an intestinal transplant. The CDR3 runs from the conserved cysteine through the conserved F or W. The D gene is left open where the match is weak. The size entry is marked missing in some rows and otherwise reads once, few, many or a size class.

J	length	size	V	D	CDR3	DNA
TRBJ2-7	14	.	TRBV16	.	CASSPPGLVYEQYF	TGTGCCAGCAGCCCCCCAGGGTTAGTCTACGAGCAGTACTTC
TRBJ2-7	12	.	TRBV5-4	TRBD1	CASSVYRGEQYF	TGTGCCAGCAGCGTGTACAGGGGCGAGCAGTACTTC
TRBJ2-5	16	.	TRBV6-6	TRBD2	CASSYLGLAGEETQYF	TGTGCCAGCAGTTATTTGGGACTAGCGGGGGAAGAGACCCAGTACTTC
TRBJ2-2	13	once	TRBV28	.	CASSSVLTGELFF	TGTGCCAGCAGCTCCGTCCTTACCGGGGAGCTGTTTTTT
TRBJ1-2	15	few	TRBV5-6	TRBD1	CASSLGAHRGYGYTF	TGTGCCAGCAGCTTGGGGGCCCACAGGGGCTATGGCTACACCTTC
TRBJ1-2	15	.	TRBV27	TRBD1	CASSFSPQGWDGYTF	TGTGCCAGCAGTTTCAGTCCACAGGGGTGGGATGGCTACACCTTC
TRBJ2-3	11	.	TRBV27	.	CRGMGRDTQYF	TGTCGTGGGATGGGGAGGGATACGCAGTATTTT
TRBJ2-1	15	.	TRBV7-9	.	CASSLVGGSYNEQFF	TGTGCCAGCAGCTTAGTCGGCGGGTCGTACAATGAGCAGTTCTTC
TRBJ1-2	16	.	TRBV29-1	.	CSVDGPPRVNNYGYTF	TGCAGCGTTGATGGGCCGCCCAGGGTTAATAACTATGGCTACACCTTC
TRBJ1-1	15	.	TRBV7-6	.	CASSFGRAGVTEAFF	TGTGCCAGCAGCTTCGGCAGGGCGGGAGTCACTGAAGCTTTCTTT
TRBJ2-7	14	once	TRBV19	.	CASTPVGGAYEQYF	TGTGCCAGTACCCCCGTCGGGGGAGCTTACGAGCAGTACTTC
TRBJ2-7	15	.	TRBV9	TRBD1	CASSVGGQGSYEQYF	TGTGCCAGCAGCGTCGGGGGACAGGGTTCATACGAGCAGTACTTC
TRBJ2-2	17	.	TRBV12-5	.	CASGFLWGRASTGELFF	TGTGCTAGTGGTTTCCTTTGGGGGCGGGCAAGCACCGGGGAGCTGTTTTTT
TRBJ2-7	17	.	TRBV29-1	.	CSVGKRARGEVGYEQYF	TGCAGCGTTGGTAAAAGGGCCAGGGGGGAAGTTGGATACGAGCAGTACTTC
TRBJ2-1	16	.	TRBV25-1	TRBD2	CASSPTSGTSYNEQFF	TGTGCCAGCTCCCCTACTAGCGGAACCTCCTACAATGAGCAGTTCTTC
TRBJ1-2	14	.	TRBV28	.	CASSGGVIWGGYTF	TGTGCCAGTAGTGGAGGGGTGATTTGGGGTGGCTACACCTTC
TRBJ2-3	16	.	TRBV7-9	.	CASSLEGTQVTDTQYF	TGTGCCAGCAGCTTAGAGGGGACACAGGTCACAGATACGCAGTATTTT
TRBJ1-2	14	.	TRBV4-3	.	CASSPGVGNYGYTF	TGCGCCAGCAGCCCAGGGGTCGGGAACTATGGCTACACCTTC
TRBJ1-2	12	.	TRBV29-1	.	CSARPLNYGYTF	TGCAGCGCCCGTCCCCTTAACTATGGCTACACCTTC
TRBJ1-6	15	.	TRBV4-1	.	CASSQDRGLGSPLHF	TGCGCCAGCAGCCAAGATAGAGGGCTTGGGTCACCCCTCCACTTT
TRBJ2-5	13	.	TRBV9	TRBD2	CASSVGGEETQYF	TGTGCCAGCAGCGTGGGGGGGGAGGAGACCCAGTACTTC
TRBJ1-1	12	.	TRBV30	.	CAWSGLNTEAFF	TGTGCCTGGAGTGGGCTGAACACTGAAGCTTTCTTT
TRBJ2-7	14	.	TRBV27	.	CASTSPRVFYEQYF	TGTGCCAGCACCTCACCGAGAGTGTTCTACGAGCAGTACTTC
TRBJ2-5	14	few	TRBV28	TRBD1	CASSLWTGWKTQYF	TGTGCCAGCAGTTTATGGACAGGGTGGAAGACCCAGTACTTC
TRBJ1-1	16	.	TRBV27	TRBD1	CASSLTQGAGNTEAFF	TGTGCCAGCAGTTTAACCCAGGGGGCAGGAAACACTGAAGCTTTCTTT
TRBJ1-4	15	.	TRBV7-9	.	CASSLTGTELEKLFF	TGTGCCAGCAGCTTAACCGGGACTGAGCTTGAAAAACTGTTTTTT
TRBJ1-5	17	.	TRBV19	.	CARPPRLPAASNQPQHF	TGTGCCAGACCCCCGAGGCTCCCCGCGGCTTCCAATCAGCCCCAGCATTTT
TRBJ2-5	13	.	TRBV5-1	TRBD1	CASGQGAWETQYF	TGCGCCAGCGGACAGGGGGCCTGGGAGACCCAGTACTTC
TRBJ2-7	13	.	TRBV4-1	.	CASSHLKGGEQYF	TGCGCCAGCAGCCATCTTAAGGGGGGGGAGCAGTACTTC
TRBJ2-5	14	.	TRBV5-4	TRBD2	CASSLGLAVETQYF	TGTGCCAGCAGCTTGGGACTAGCTGTGGAGACCCAGTACTTC
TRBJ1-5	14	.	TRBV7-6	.	CASSLAQGGQPQHF	TGTGCCAGCAGCTTAGCGCAGGGCGGACAGCCCCAGCATTTT
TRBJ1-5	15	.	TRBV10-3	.	CAISERSGGNQPQHF	TGTGCCATCAGTGAAAGGTCCGGGGGCAATCAGCCCCAGCATTTT
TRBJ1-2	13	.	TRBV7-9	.	CASSLGGGDGYTF	TGTGCCAGCAGCTTAGGGGGCGGGGACGGCTACACCTTC
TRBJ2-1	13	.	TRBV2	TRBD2	CASRAGDYNEQFF	TGTGCCAGCCGCGCGGGGGACTACAATGAGCAGTTCTTC
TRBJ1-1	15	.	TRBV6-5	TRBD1	CASSRDRITDTEAFF	TGTGCCAGCAGTCGGGACAGGATAACCGATACTGAAGCTTTCTTT
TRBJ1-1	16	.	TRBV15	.	CATSAHPGAGGTEAFF	TGTGCCACCAGCGCGCACCCCGGGGCCGGGGGTACTGAAGCTTTCTTT
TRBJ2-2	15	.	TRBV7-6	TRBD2	CASSLNWEGSGELFF	TGTGCCAGCAGCTTAAATTGGGAGGGCTCCGGGGAGCTGTTTTTT
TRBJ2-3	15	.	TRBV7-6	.	CASSEDWGRTDTQYF	TGTGCCAGCAGCGAGGATTGGGGGCGCACAGATACGCAGTATTTT
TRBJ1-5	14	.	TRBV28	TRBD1	CASRKGQVHQPQHF	TGTGCCAGCAGGAAGGGACAGGTTCATCAGCCCCAGCATTTT
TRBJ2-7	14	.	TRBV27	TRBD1	CASSGQDSSYEQYF	TGTGCCAGCAGTGGACAGGATAGCTCCTACGAGCAGTACTTC
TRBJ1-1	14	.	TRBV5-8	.	CASSLDVGGTEAFF	TGTGCCAGCAGCTTGGACGTCGGGGGGACTGAAGCTTTCTTT
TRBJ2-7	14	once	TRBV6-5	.	CASSSYGTLYEQYF	TGTGCCAGCAGCTCCTACGGGACTCTCTACGAGCAGTACTTC
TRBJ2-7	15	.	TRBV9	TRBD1	CASSARDRGYYEQYF	TGTGCCAGCAGCGCCCGGGACAGGGGTTATTACGAGCAGTACTTC
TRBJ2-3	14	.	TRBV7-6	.	CASSPGVLTDTQYF	TGTGCCAGCAGCCCAGGGGTTCTCACAGATACGCAGTATTTT
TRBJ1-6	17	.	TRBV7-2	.	CASSLLPGSSYNSPLHF	TGTGCCAGCAGCTTACTGCCAGGAAGCTCCTATAATTCACCCCTCCACTTT
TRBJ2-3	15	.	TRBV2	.	CASSEDGVLQDTQYF	TGTGCCAGCAGTGAAGACGGAGTTCTCCAAGATACGCAGTATTTT
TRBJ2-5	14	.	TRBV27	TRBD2	CASSLIAGLETQYF	TGTGCCAGCAGTTTGATAGCGGGGTTAGAGACCCAGTACTTC
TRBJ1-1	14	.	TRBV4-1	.	CASSLPQGRPEAFF	TGCGCCAGCAGCCTCCCTCAGGGTCGACCTGAAGCTTTCTTT
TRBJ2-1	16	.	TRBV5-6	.	CASSLGFRGQMHEQFF	TGTGCCAGCAGCTTGGGGTTCAGAGGACAAATGCATGAGCAGTTCTTC
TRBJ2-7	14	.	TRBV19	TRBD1	CASTPGQGSFEQYF	TGTGCCAGTACCCCGGGACAGGGTTCGTTCGAGCAGTACTTC